This is a list of T cell receptor beta chains from one sample in a study of vaccination effects on CD4 cells after COVID-19. These TCRs' antigens remain unknown. TCRdb's table, derived via immunoSEQ multiplex PCR, lists solely in-frame clones and lacks some. The profile shows 40,000 or so clones, more than 75% of them singletons. The material sequenced was CD4+ T cells from PBMCs cultured without peptide, taken before COVID-19 vaccination. Source of these receptors: a human donor who received a COVID-19 vaccine. Each CDR3 is given with its conserved first and last residue. A D gene is named only where the DNA matches it firmly. Size is stated for part of the rows, as once, few or many counts, or as a class when the clone is expanded.

j_call clone_size d_call v_call cdr3_aa cdr3_nt
TRBJ1-5 NA TRBD1 TRBV27 CASSPRQGSNQPQHF TGTGCCAGCAGTCCACGACAGGGAAGCAATCAGCCCCAGCATTTT
TRBJ2-5 NA NA TRBV27 CASSPPGAGEETQYF TGTGCCAGCAGCCCCCCAGGGGCAGGGGAAGAGACCCAGTACTTC
TRBJ2-1 NA TRBD1 TRBV24-1 CATSDQTGINEQFF TGTGCCACCAGTGACCAGACAGGGATCAATGAGCAGTTCTTC
TRBJ2-2 NA NA TRBV25-1 CASSAFSGTGELFF TGTGCCAGCAGTGCTTTTTCGGGAACCGGGGAGCTGTTTTTT
TRBJ1-1 few NA TRBV19 CASTSSGIEAFF TGTGCCAGTACCAGCTCCGGTATTGAAGCTTTCTTT
TRBJ2-4 NA NA TRBV20-1 CSAIFRNIQYF TGCAGTGCTATTTTCCGGAACATTCAGTACTTC
TRBJ2-1 NA NA TRBV10-3 CAISESIGPWGEQFF TGTGCCATCAGTGAGTCTATCGGCCCGTGGGGTGAGCAGTTCTTC
TRBJ1-2 NA NA TRBV10-1 CASSEHRLGGYTF TGCGCCAGCAGTGAGCACCGTTTAGGTGGCTACACCTTC
TRBJ1-1 NA TRBD1 TRBV4-3 CASSPQGGMNTEAFF TGCGCCAGCAGCCCCCAGGGGGGAATGAACACTGAAGCTTTCTTT
TRBJ1-4 NA NA TRBV5-1 CASSEEGEKLFF TGCGCCAGCAGCGAGGAGGGTGAAAAACTGTTTTTT
TRBJ1-2 few NA TRBV6-2/TRBV6-3 CASSWDGHYGYTF TGTGCCAGCAGTTGGGACGGTCACTATGGCTACACCTTC
TRBJ1-1 NA NA TRBV7-9 CASSRAVREGDTEAFF TGTGCCAGCAGCCGCGCGGTCCGGGAGGGGGACACTGAAGCTTTCTTT
TRBJ1-5 NA NA TRBV10-2 CASSDTGGNQPQHF TGCGCCAGCAGTGATACGGGGGGGAATCAGCCCCAGCATTTT
TRBJ2-3 NA NA TRBV19 CASSDRIYTDTQYF TGTGCCAGTAGTGACAGAATCTACACAGATACGCAGTATTTT
TRBJ2-6 NA NA TRBV27 CASRRGDSGANVLTF TGTGCCAGCAGGAGGGGCGACTCTGGGGCCAACGTCCTGACTTTC
TRBJ2-1 NA TRBD2 TRBV27 CASSFGTRINEQFF TGTGCCAGCAGTTTTGGGACTAGGATCAATGAGCAGTTCTTC
TRBJ2-5 NA NA TRBV6-6 CASSYRGGGKTQYF TGTGCCAGCAGTTACAGAGGGGGGGGGAAGACCCAGTACTTC
TRBJ1-1 NA NA TRBV3-1/TRBV3-2 CASSQEGMWTEAFF TGTGCCAGCAGCCAAGAAGGGATGTGGACTGAAGCTTTCTTT
TRBJ2-1 NA NA TRBV18 CASSPQRLYEQFF TGTGCCAGCTCACCTCAGCGTCTGTATGAGCAGTTCTTC
TRBJ1-3 NA NA TRBV9 CASSLQGTGNTIYF TGTGCCAGCAGCCTACAGGGAACGGGAAACACCATATATTTT
TRBJ1-6 once NA TRBV27 CASSSLRGTLNSPLHF TGTGCCAGCAGTTCTTTGCGGGGGACACTCAATTCACCCCTCCACTTT
TRBJ1-4 NA NA TRBV7-2 CASSLSGAFNEKLFF TGTGCCAGCAGCTTATCGGGAGCGTTTAATGAAAAACTGTTTTTT
TRBJ1-1 NA NA TRBV10-2 CASSDTGAVAFF TGCGCCAGCAGTGACACCGGGGCGGTGGCTTTCTTT
TRBJ1-5 NA TRBD1 TRBV18 CASSPVQHRGQPQHF TGTGCCAGCTCACCAGTACAGCACAGGGGTCAGCCCCAGCATTTT
TRBJ1-3 NA NA TRBV6-1 CASSEKGLDTIYF TGTGCCAGCAGTGAGAAGGGTTTGGACACCATATATTTT
TRBJ1-2 NA NA TRBV24-1 CATSEGRGRGYTF TGTGCCACCAGTGAGGGGCGGGGCCGCGGCTACACCTTC
TRBJ2-5 NA NA TRBV5-1 CASSLTNQETQYF TGCGCCAGCAGCTTGACCAACCAAGAGACCCAGTACTTC
TRBJ2-1 NA NA TRBV5-1 CASSPDVHEQFF TGCGCCAGCAGCCCGGACGTGCATGAGCAGTTCTTC
TRBJ2-5 NA NA TRBV19 CASSMGQGIGETQYF TGTGCCAGTAGTATGGGGCAGGGGATAGGAGAGACCCAGTACTTC
TRBJ2-4 NA NA TRBV28 CASSILHLWNKNIQYF TGTGCCAGCAGTATACTACATTTGTGGAACAAAAACATTCAGTACTTC
TRBJ1-5 NA TRBD1 TRBV11-2 CASSWDRGSNQPQHF TGTGCCAGCAGCTGGGACAGGGGCAGCAATCAGCCCCAGCATTTT
TRBJ1-6 NA NA TRBV10-3 CAISEYDTNSPLHF TGTGCCATCAGTGAGTATGACACTAATTCACCCCTCCACTTT
TRBJ2-1 NA TRBD2 TRBV3-1/TRBV3-2 CASSQSAGGALYNEQFF TGTGCCAGCAGCCAATCGGCCGGGGGGGCCCTCTACAATGAGCAGTTCTTC
TRBJ1-2 NA NA TRBV9 CASSADRTYGYTF TGTGCCAGCAGCGCCGACCGGACATATGGCTACACCTTC
TRBJ2-3 NA TRBD2 TRBV28 CASSSPSGSYTDTQYF TGTGCCAGCAGTTCCCCTAGCGGGAGCTACACAGATACGCAGTATTTT
TRBJ1-1 few NA TRBV7-9 CASNPREGRGVNTEAFF TGTGCCAGCAACCCCAGGGAGGGGAGAGGGGTGAACACTGAAGCTTTCTTT
TRBJ2-5 NA NA TRBV30 CAWIGAGARGETQYF TGTGCCTGGATCGGGGCGGGGGCCCGGGGGGAGACCCAGTACTTC
TRBJ1-2 NA NA TRBV28 CASGGYGYTF TGTGCCAGCGGTGGCTATGGCTACACCTTC
TRBJ1-2 NA NA TRBV9 CASSGRGANYGYTF TGTGCCAGCAGCGGTCGGGGGGCTAACTATGGCTACACCTTC
TRBJ1-1 NA NA TRBV11-2 CASSRRTHMNTEAFF TGTGCCAGCAGCCGGCGGACGCATATGAACACTGAAGCTTTCTTT
TRBJ2-2 once NA TRBV18 CASSPYGQATGELFF TGTGCCAGCTCACCATACGGGCAGGCGACCGGGGAGCTGTTTTTT
TRBJ2-1 NA TRBD1 TRBV2 CASSLQGNLVSEQFF TGTGCCAGCAGCTTACAGGGGAACCTTGTGAGTGAGCAGTTCTTC
TRBJ1-2 NA NA TRBV7-9 CASSLVGDGVDNTF TGTGCCAGCAGCTTAGTAGGGGACGGCGTAGACAACACCTTC
TRBJ1-6 NA NA TRBV24-1 CATGPVIGYNSPLHF TGTGCCACCGGCCCAGTTATCGGCTATAATTCACCCCTCCACTTT